These T cell receptor beta chains were read from a single sample in a study of shared clonotypes between healthy human individuals. Clones were read by immunoSEQ multiplex PCR, and TCRdb kept only the in-frame ones, dropping some. The sample has some 2,100,000 clones; approximately 94% are singletons. Sequencing was carried out using naive CD4+ T cells sorted from blood. The source is a man aged 18-30 years in good health. CDR3s include the opening cysteine and the closing phenylalanine or tryptophan. A D gene is named only where the DNA matches it firmly. Not every row has a clone size; where given, it reads once, few, many or a size class.

d_call j_call clone_size v_call cdr3_aa cdr3_nt
. TRBJ2-5 . TRBV2 CASSELEETQYF TGTGCCAGCAGCGAGCTCGAAGAGACCCAGTACTTC
TRBD1 TRBJ1-6 . TRBV6-1 CASTPWGQGGSPLHF TGTGCCAGCACCCCGTGGGGACAGGGTGGGTCACCCCTCCACTTT
TRBD1 TRBJ1-4 . TRBV4-1 CASSQDQGTVSEKLFF TGCGCCAGCAGCCAAGATCAAGGGACAGTCAGTGAAAAACTGTTTTTT
. TRBJ1-1 . TRBV6-5 CASSADGGNTEAFF TGTGCCAGCAGTGCGGACGGTGGGAACACTGAAGCTTTCTTT
. TRBJ2-2 . TRBV19 CASSTEAGTGELFF TGTGCCAGTAGTACAGAGGCAGGGACCGGGGAGCTGTTTTTT
TRBD2 TRBJ2-7 . TRBV2 CASRLQETSSEQYF TGTGCCAGCAGACTACAGGAGACTAGCTCCGAGCAGTACTTC
TRBD2 TRBJ2-7 . TRBV28 CASSLFSGSRNEQYF TGTGCCAGCAGTTTGTTTAGCGGGAGCCGGAACGAGCAGTACTTC
TRBD2 TRBJ2-7 . TRBV6-6 CASSGRTSGTGEQYF TGTGCCAGCAGTGGCCGGACTAGCGGAACGGGGGAGCAGTACTTC
. TRBJ2-5 . TRBV9 CASSVTGSAHRETQYF TGTGCCAGCAGCGTCACAGGGTCCGCTCATCGAGAGACCCAGTACTTC
. TRBJ2-4 once TRBV11-2 CASSLGIDIQYF TGTGCCAGCAGCTTAGGGATAGACATTCAGTACTTC
TRBD2 TRBJ2-7 . TRBV7-2 CASSLTSGSTSYEQYF TGTGCCAGCAGCTTGACTAGCGGGAGCACGTCCTACGAGCAGTACTTC
. TRBJ2-3 . TRBV30 CAYSVGTDTQYF TGTGCCTACTCGGTTGGCACAGATACGCAGTATTTT
. TRBJ1-6 . TRBV21-1 CASSKYLQNNSPLHF TGTGCCAGCAGCAAATATCTGCAAAATAATTCACCCCTCCACTTT
TRBD2 TRBJ2-2 . TRBV7-8 CASSLLAGGNTGELFF TGTGCCAGCAGCTTATTGGCGGGGGGGAACACCGGGGAGCTGTTTTTT
. TRBJ1-6 . TRBV5-4 CASSQDRNNSPLHF TGCGCCAGCAGCCAAGACAGAAATAATTCACCCCTCCACTTT
TRBD1 TRBJ2-1 . TRBV7-9 CASSPTTGGAYNEQFF TGTGCCAGCAGTCCTACGACAGGGGGCGCCTACAATGAGCAGTTCTTC
TRBD1 TRBJ1-2 . TRBV6-6 CASREYTGGEGYTF TGTGCCAGCAGGGAATACACAGGGGGGGAAGGCTACACCTTC
. TRBJ2-6 . TRBV2 CASRPGPLSGANVLTF TGTGCCAGCAGGCCGGGACCGCTCTCTGGGGCCAACGTCCTGACTTTC
. TRBJ1-5 . TRBV19 CAPMHRFSNQPQHF TGTGCCCCCATGCATCGGTTTAGCAATCAGCCCCAGCATTTT
TRBD1 TRBJ2-6 . TRBV18 CASSPRTGNSGANVLTF TGTGCCAGCTCACCAAGGACAGGGAACTCTGGGGCCAACGTCCTGACTTTC
. TRBJ2-1 . TRBV10-1 CASSESGLAQGHEQFF TGCGCCAGCAGTGAGTCGGGGCTGGCACAGGGCCATGAGCAGTTCTTC
. TRBJ2-7 . TRBV9 CASSVEVAAYEQYF TGTGCCAGCAGCGTAGAGGTAGCAGCCTACGAGCAGTACTTC
TRBD1 TRBJ2-7 . TRBV9 CASSAGTGLYEQYF TGTGCCAGCAGCGCCGGGACAGGGCTCTACGAGCAGTACTTC
TRBD1 TRBJ2-7 . TRBV19 CASSIRQGGYEQYF TGTGCCAGTAGTATCCGACAGGGGGGCTACGAGCAGTACTTC